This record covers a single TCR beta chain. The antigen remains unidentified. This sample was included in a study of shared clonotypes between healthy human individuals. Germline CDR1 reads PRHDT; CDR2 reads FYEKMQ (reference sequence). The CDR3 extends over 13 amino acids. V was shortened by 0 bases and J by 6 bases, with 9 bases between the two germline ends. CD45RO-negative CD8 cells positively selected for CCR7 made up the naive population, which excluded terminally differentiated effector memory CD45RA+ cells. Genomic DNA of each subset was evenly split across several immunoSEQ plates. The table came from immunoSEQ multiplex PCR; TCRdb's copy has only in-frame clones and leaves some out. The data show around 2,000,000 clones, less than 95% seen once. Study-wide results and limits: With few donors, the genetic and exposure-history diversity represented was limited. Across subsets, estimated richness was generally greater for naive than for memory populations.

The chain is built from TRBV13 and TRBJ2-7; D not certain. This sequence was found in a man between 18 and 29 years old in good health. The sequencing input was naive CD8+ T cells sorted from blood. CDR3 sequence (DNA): TGTGCCAGCAGCTTAGGCTTTCCTGGCGAGCAGTACTTC. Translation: CASSLGFPGEQYF.